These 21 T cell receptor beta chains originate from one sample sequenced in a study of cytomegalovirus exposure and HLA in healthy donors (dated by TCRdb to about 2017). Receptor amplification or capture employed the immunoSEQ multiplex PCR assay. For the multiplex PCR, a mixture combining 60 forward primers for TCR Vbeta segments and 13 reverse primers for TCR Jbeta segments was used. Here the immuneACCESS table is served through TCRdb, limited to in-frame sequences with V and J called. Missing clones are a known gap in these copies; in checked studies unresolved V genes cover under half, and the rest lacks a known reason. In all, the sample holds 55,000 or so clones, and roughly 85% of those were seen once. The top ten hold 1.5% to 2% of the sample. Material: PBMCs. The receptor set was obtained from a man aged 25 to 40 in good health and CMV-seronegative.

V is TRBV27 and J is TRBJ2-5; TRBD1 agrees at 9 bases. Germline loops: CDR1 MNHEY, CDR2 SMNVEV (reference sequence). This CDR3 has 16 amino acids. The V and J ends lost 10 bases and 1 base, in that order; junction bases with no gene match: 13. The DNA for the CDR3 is TGTGCCACCCGGGACAGGGCAACCCCGCTCCAAGAGACCCAGTACTTC. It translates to CATRDRATPLQETQYF.

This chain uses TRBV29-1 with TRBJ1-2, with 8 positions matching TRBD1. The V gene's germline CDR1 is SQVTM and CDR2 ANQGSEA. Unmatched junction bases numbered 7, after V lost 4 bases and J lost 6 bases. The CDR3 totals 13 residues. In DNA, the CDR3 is TGCAGCGTTGTGCCCCAGGGGGCGAATGGCTACACCTTC. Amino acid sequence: CSVVPQGANGYTF.

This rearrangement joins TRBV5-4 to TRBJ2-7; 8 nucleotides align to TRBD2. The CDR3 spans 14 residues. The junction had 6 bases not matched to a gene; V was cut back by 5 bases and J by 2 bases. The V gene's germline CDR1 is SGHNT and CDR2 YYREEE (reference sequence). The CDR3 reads CASRGAGGPYEQYF. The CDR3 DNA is TGTGCCAGCAGGGGGGCGGGAGGCCCCTACGAGCAGTACTTC.

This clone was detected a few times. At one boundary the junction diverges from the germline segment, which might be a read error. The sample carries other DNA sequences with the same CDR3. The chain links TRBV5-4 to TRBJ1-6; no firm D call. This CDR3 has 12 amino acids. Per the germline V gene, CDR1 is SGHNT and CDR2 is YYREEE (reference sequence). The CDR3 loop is CASTTSNSPLHF. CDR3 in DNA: TGTGCCAGCACCACATCGAATTCCCCCCTCCACTTT.

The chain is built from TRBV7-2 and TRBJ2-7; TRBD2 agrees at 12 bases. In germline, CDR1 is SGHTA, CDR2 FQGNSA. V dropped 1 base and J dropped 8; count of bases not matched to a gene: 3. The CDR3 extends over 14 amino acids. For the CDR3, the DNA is TGTGCCAGCAGCTTAGGACTAGCGGGGGCTAAGCAGTACTTC. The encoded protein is CASSLGLAGAKQYF.

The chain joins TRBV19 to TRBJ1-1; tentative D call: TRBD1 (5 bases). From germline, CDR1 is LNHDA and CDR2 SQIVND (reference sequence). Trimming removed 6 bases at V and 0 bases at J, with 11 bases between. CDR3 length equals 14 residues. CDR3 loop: CASRPDRVNTEAFF. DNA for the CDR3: TGTGCCAGTAGACCAGACAGAGTGAACACTGAAGCTTTCTTT.

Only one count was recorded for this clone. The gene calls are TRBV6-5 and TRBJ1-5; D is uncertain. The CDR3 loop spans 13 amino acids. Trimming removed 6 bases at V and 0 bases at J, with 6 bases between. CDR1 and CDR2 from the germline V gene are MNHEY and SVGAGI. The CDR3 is CASRANSNQPQHF. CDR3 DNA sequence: TGTGCCAGCAGGGCAAATAGCAATCAGCCCCAGCATTTT.

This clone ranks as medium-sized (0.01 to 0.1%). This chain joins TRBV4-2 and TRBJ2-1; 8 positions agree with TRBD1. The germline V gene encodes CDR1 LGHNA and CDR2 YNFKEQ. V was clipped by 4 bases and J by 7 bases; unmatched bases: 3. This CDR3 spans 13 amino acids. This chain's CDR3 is CASSRDRRNEQFF. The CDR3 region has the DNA TGTGCCAGCAGCCGGGACAGGCGAAATGAGCAGTTCTTC.

In nucleotides, the CDR3 is TGTGCCAGCAGTGACTCGAGCCGGGGGACTACGTGTGAGCAGTACTTC. The encoded protein is CASSDSSRGTTCEQYF. This chain links TRBV6-4 with TRBJ2-7; 7 nucleotides agree with TRBD2. This CDR3 spans 16 amino acids. Germline assignment: CDR1 MRHNA and CDR2 SNTAGT. With V trimmed by 0 bases and J by 7 bases, 12 bases remained unmatched.

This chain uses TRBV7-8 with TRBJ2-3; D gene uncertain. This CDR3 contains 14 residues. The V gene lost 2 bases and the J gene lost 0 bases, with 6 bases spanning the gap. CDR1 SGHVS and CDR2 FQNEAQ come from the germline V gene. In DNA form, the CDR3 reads TGTGCCAGCAGCTTACTAGATAGCACAGATACGCAGTATTTT. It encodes CASSLLDSTDTQYF.

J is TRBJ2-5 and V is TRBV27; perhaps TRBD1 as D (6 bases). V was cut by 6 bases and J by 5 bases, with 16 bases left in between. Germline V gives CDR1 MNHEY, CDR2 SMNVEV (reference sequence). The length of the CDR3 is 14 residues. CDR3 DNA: TGTGCCAGCAGATTAACAGGGATGGGGGAGACCCAGTACTTC. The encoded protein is CASRLTGMGETQYF.

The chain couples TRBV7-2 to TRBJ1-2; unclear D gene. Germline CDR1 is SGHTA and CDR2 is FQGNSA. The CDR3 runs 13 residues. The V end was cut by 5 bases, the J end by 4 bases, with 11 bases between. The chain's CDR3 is CASSPFISYGYTF. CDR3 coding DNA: TGTGCCAGCAGCCCTTTTATTAGCTATGGCTACACCTTC.

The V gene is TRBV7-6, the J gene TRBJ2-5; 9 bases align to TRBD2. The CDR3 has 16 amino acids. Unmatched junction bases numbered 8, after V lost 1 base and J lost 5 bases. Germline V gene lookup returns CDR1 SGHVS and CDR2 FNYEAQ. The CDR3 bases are TGTGCCAGCAGCTTAGAGGTAGCGGGAGTGAGGGAGACCCAGTACTTC. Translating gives CASSLEVAGVRETQYF.

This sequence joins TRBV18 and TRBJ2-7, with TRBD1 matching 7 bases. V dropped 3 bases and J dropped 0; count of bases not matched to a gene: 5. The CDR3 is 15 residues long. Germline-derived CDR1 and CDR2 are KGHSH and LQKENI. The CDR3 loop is CASSPLGTDSYEQYF. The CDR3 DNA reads TGTGCCAGCTCACCCCTGGGGACAGACTCCTACGAGCAGTACTTC.

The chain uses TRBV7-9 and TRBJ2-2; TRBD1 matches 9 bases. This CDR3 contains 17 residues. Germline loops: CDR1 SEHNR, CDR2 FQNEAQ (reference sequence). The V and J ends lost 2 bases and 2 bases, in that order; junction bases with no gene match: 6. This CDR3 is CASSLRGQGANTGELFF. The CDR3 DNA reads TGTGCCAGCAGCTTAAGGGGACAGGGCGCCAACACCGGGGAGCTGTTTTTT. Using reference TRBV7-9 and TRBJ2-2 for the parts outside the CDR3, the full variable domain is DTGVSQNPRHKITKRGQNVTFRCDPISEHNRLYWYRQTLGQGPEFLTYFQNEAQLEKSRLLSDRFSAERPKGSFSTLEIQRTEQGDSAMYLCASSLRGQGANTGELFFGEGSRLTVL.

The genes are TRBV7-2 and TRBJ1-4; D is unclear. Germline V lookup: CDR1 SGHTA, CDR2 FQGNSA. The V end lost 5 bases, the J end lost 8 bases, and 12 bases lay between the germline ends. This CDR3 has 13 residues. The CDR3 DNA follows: TGTGCCAGCAGCGGAGAGGGAGGGGAAAAACTGTTTTTT. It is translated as CASSGEGGEKLFF.

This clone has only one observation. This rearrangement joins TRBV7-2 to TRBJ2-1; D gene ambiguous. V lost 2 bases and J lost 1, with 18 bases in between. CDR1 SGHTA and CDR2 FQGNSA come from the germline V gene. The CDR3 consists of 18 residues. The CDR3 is CASSLSSWRQASYNEQFF. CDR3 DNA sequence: TGTGCCAGCAGCTTAAGTAGTTGGCGGCAAGCATCCTACAATGAGCAGTTCTTC. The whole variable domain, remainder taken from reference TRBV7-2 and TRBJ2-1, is GAGVSQSPSNKVTEKGKDVELRCDPISGHTALYWYRQSLGQGLEFLIYFQGNSAPDKSGLPSDRFSAERTGGSVSTLTIQRTQQEDSAVYLCASSLSSWRQASYNEQFFGPGTRLTVL.

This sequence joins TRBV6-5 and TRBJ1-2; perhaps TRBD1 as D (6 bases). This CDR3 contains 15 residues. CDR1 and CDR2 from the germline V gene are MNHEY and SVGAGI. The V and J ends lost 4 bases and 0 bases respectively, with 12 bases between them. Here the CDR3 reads CASSSEGVSNYGYTF. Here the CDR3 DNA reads TGTGCCAGCAGTTCAGAGGGGGTTTCTAACTATGGCTACACCTTC.

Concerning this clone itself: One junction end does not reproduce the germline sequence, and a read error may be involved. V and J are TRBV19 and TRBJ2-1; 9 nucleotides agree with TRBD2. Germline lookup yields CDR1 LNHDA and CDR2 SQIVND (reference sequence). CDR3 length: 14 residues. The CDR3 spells CASRIAGVGNEQFF. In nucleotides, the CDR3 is TGTGCCAGTAGAATAGCGGGAGTCGGAAATGAGCAGTTCTTC.

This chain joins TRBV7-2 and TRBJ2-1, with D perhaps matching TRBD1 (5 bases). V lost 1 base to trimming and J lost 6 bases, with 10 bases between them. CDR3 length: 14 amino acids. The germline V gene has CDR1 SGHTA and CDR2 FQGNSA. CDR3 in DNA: TGTGCCAGCAGCTTAGGAATCAGGGCCAATGAGCAGTTCTTC. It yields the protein CASSLGIRANEQFF.

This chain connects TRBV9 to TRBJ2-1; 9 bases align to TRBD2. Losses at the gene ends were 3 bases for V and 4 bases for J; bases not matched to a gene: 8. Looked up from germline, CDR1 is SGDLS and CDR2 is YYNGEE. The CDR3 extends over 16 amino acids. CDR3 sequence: CASSAGGLAGYNEQFF. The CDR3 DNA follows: TGTGCCAGCAGCGCCGGAGGTCTAGCGGGGTACAATGAGCAGTTCTTC.